The 6 T cell receptor beta chains below all came from one sample that was sequenced in a study of shared clonotypes between healthy human individuals. Method: immunoSEQ multiplex PCR; TCRdb's copy keeps in-frame clones and lacks some. This table holds 500,000 to 650,000 clones, roughly 72% found once. The specimen was PBMCs. The receptors were sampled from a woman aged 40-49 years in good health. Some clones in this sample may be carry-over from other donors' samples.

CDR3 region: CASSPGTLSYEQYF. The CDR3 DNA sequence: TGTGCCAGCTCACCAGGGACCCTCTCCTACGAGCAGTACTTC. This chain connects TRBV18 to TRBJ2-7, with D perhaps TRBD1 or TRBD2 (5 bases each). Per the germline V gene, CDR1 is KGHSH and CDR2 is LQKENI. This CDR3 contains 14 residues. The germline V and J ends were trimmed by 2 bases and 0 bases, with 8 bases remaining between them.

This clone came up a few times. The chain has TRBV5-1 and TRBJ1-2; no clear D gene. The CDR3 is made up of 13 amino acids. Looked up from germline, CDR1 is SGHRS and CDR2 is YFSETQ. Trimming cost V 4 bases and J 2 bases, with 9 bases left between them. This CDR3 is CASSGQMNYGYTF. DNA of the CDR3: TGCGCCAGCAGCGGGCAGATGAACTATGGCTACACCTTC.

The gene calls are TRBV11-2 and TRBJ2-1, with 13 bases that match TRBD2. Germline lookup yields CDR1 SGHAT and CDR2 FQNNGV. The CDR3 is 14 amino acids. V lost 8 bases, J lost 3 bases, and 1 base stayed unmatched. The CDR3 loop is CASGTSGIYNEQFF. The CDR3, as DNA: TGTGCCAGCGGGACTAGCGGGATCTACAATGAGCAGTTCTTC.

The chain links TRBV11-2 to TRBJ1-1; D is unclear. Germline loops: CDR1 SGHAT, CDR2 FQNNGV. V was shortened by 5 bases and J by 0 bases, with 4 bases between the two germline ends. The CDR3 runs 12 residues. CDR3 amino acids: CASSLLNTEAFF. The DNA for the CDR3 is TGTGCCAGCAGCCTTCTGAACACTGAAGCTTTCTTT.

This clone was counted between two and nine times. The rearrangement joins TRBV28 to TRBJ2-4, with TRBD2 matching over 7 bases. CDR3 length equals 15 residues. Per the germline V gene, CDR1 is MDHEN and CDR2 is SYDVKM. The V gene end was trimmed by 3 bases and the J gene end by 1 base; junction bases not matched to a gene: 3. For the CDR3, the DNA is TGTGCCAGCAGTTTGGCGGGAGCGGCCAAAAACATTCAGTACTTC. Protein: CASSLAGAAKNIQYF.

Of note for this clone: Just one base apart from a much larger clone, this may be a read error. Other DNA variants within this sample encode the same CDR3. CDR3 nucleotides: TGTGCCTGGAACATACAAAAGCTCACTGAAGCTTTCTTC. Protein: CAWNIQKLTEAFF. This rearrangement joins TRBV30 to TRBJ1-1; no clear D gene. This CDR3 contains 13 residues. Germline assignment: CDR1 GTSNPN and CDR2 SVGIG (reference sequence).